This T cell receptor (beta chain) was profiled in a study of T-cell memory formation after mild COVID-19. The germline CDR1 and CDR2 sequences are DFQATT and SNEGSKA (reference sequence). V shed 3 bases, J shed 2 bases, and the junction held 4 bases outside the gene matches. The CDR3 runs 13 residues. This clonotype appeared a few times. TCRdb reprocessed the 5' RACE reads via MiXCR and lists one record per CDR3 protein. The sample lists around 200,000 distinct CDR3 sequences; around 20% were seen once. This clonotype was obtained from a young man who had mild COVID-19 (a few samples of this study predate the infection). Cell type and time point are not known. The chain couples TRBV20-1 to TRBJ2-7; 7 bases align to TRBD1. What was sequenced was PBMCs or a T cell subset sorted from them (not recorded which). The CDR3 loop is CSASRGGTYEQYF. Here the CDR3 DNA reads TGCAGTGCTAGCAGAGGGGGCACCTACGAGCAGTACTTC.